Listed below are T cell receptor beta chains from one sample, sequenced in a study of T cell repertoires in cytomegalovirus infection. TCRdb called the reads again in MiXCR, with one record for every CDR3 protein. The profile shows about 830,000 distinct CDR3 sequences, 32% of them singletons. Antigens of these TCRs are unknown. This sample comprised cultured CD8+ T cells from PBMCs, obtained from culture after CMV antigen stimulation. These receptors were obtained from a human donor in good health (CMV status not recorded). Some clones in this sample may be carry-over from other donors' samples. Both conserved end residues are trimmed from each CDR3. The order of the fields is D gene, V gene, J gene, CDR3 protein. A D gene is named only where the DNA matches it firmly.

>-|TRBV7-9|TRBJ1-5
ASSGTRNRDSNQPQH
>TRBD2|TRBV5-1|TRBJ2-1
ASSQGVAGGDEQF
>-|TRBV10-3|TRBJ2-7
AIKIRTDSYEQY
>TRBD2|TRBV2|TRBJ2-1
ASSETTSGGGYEQF
>-|TRBV29-1|TRBJ1-2
SVNRNSWGYT
>-|TRBV11-3|TRBJ2-3
ASSLGSGKDTQY
>-|TRBV12-5|TRBJ1-5
ASGFGDQPQH
>-|TRBV7-3|TRBJ2-3
ASSSDGFTDTQY
>-|TRBV6-5|TRBJ1-1
ASSYPTGTEAF
>-|TRBV19|TRBJ2-5
ASSGRQMRGETQY
>-|TRBV5-1|TRBJ2-7
ASSSGSGQY
>TRBD1|TRBV7-9|TRBJ1-1
ASSSYRGTYTEAF
>TRBD1|TRBV7-4|TRBJ1-5
ASSFDRGRRCNQPQH
>-|TRBV20-1|TRBJ2-2
SASPIVGELF
>TRBD1|TRBV9|TRBJ2-3
ASSGWDRSTDTQY
>-|TRBV5-6|TRBJ1-2
ASSLLYVSSFGYT
>-|TRBV10-3|TRBJ2-1
AISHREPLYNEQF
>TRBD2|TRBV7-6|TRBJ2-3
ASSWGGGNTDTQY
>TRBD1|TRBV7-9|TRBJ1-1
ASRPAGQLTRAEAF
>-|TRBV7-9|TRBJ1-1
ASSSPRDSNTEAF
>-|TRBV7-8|TRBJ2-1
ASSLRGVMDFVSNEQF
>-|TRBV12-3/TRBV12-4|TRBJ2-7
ASRGGYSHSNYEQY
>-|TRBV5-6|TRBJ1-2
ASSYLDIGGYT
>TRBD1|TRBV19|TRBJ1-1
ASSDGQGAFNTEAF
>TRBD2|TRBV7-9|TRBJ2-1
ASMGGTSGDNEQF
>-|TRBV5-1|TRBJ1-1
ASSLTGIGVNTEAF
>-|TRBV27|TRBJ1-2
ASSLTNPGGGDGYT
>-|TRBV19|TRBJ2-4
ASSIVSVAKNIQY
>-|TRBV6-6|TRBJ2-3
ASSGTFRHTDTQY
>TRBD2|TRBV19|TRBJ2-3
ASKASGGLADTQY
>-|TRBV7-9|TRBJ2-7
ASSLAGREQY
>-|TRBV6-8|TRBJ2-2
ASSAFTGELF
>TRBD1|TRBV24-1|TRBJ2-1
ATSAKAGGPFYNEQF
>TRBD2|TRBV7-9|TRBJ2-1
ASSSGLAGGSYNEQF
>TRBD1|TRBV12-3/TRBV12-4|TRBJ2-6
ASSFDRGLSGANVLT
>TRBD1|TRBV10-3|TRBJ1-2
AIRGTGTNTNYGYT
>TRBD1|TRBV27|TRBJ2-1
ASSPSTGGVNEQF
>-|TRBV27|TRBJ1-4
ASSPRYRAAEKLF
>-|TRBV4-3|TRBJ1-1
ASSQVGSETRAF
>TRBD1|TRBV6-2/TRBV6-3|TRBJ1-1
ASSYPFDRGRLNTEAF
>-|TRBV12-3/TRBV12-4|TRBJ1-5
ASSPPGLNNQPQH
>-|TRBV27|TRBJ1-1
ASSFQAVDEAF
>-|TRBV2|TRBJ2-1
ASRSGTENEQF
>TRBD1|TRBV7-6|TRBJ1-1
ASSFSGQGVRDYEAF
>-|TRBV7-6|TRBJ1-2
ASSLSGPTYGYT
>-|TRBV27|TRBJ1-6
ASSSDGGQALH
>-|TRBV9|TRBJ1-3
ASTGGPAGNTIY